This TCR beta chain came from a study of blood T cell repertoires in COVID-19. At the level of the study: COVID-19 samples from acute and convalescent phases originated in the United States, Italy and Spain. Sample material is recorded as cDNA or gDNA derived from T cells, B-cell-depleted T cells, or PBMCs.

Germline lookup yields CDR1 SQVTM and CDR2 ANQGSEA. V lost 7 bases, J lost 5 bases, and 17 bases lay in between. This CDR3 contains 13 residues. Original processing notes: For nucleated cells, counts were estimated from reference gene primer amplification. TCRdb keeps only in-frame clones here, not all; method: immunoSEQ multiplex PCR. V and J calls and clone size follow that table, whereas D and trimming were derived from the DNA. The table has 150,000 or so clones, about 92% seen once; the top ten hold over 15%. The receptor's source is a man in his fifties or sixties with active or convalescent COVID-19. The V gene is TRBV29-1, the J gene TRBJ1-1; D perhaps matches TRBD1 (6 bases). The sequenced sample consisted of peripheral blood. The CDR3 DNA sequence: TGCAGCGGGAAACAGGGTGGTTGGACTGAAGCTTTCTTT. This codes for CSGKQGGWTEAFF. Supplemented by reference TRBV29-1 and TRBJ1-1, the full variable domain reads SAVISQKPSRDICQRGTSLTIQCQVDSQVTMMFWYRQQPGQSLTLIATANQGSEATYESGFVIDKFPISRPNLTFSTLTVSNMSPEDSSIYLCSGKQGGWTEAFFGQGTRLTVV.